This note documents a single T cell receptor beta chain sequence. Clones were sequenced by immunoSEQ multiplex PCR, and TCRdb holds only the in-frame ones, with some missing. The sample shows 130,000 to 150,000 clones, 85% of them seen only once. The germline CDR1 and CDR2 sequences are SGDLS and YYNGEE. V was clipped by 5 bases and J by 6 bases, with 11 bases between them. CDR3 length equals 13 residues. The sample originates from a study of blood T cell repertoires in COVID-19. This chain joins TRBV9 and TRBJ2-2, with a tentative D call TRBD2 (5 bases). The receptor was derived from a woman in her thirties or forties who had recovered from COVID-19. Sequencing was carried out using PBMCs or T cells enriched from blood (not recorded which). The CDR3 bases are TGTGCCAGCAGGCGGGCTACGGCCGGGGAGCTGTTTTTT. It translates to CASRRATAGELFF.